This T cell receptor (beta chain) stems from a study of blood T cell repertoires in COVID-19. About the study: The origin of the acute and convalescent COVID-19 samples was the United States, Italy and Spain. In each case, the material was cDNA or gDNA derived from T cells, B-cell-depleted T cells, or PBMCs.

Germline V gene sequence: CDR1 SGHNT, CDR2 YYREEE (reference sequence). V dropped 4 bases and J dropped 2; count of bases not matched to a gene: 11. The CDR3 is 17 residues long. This table comes from immunoSEQ multiplex PCR, and its TCRdb copy is limited to in-frame clones, with some not included. The sample has approximately 68,000 clones, less than 85% seen once. This receptor was taken from a man older than 75 with active COVID-19. Sequenced material: peripheral blood. The chain uses TRBV5-4 and TRBJ2-1; 8 positions match TRBD1. CDR3: CASSRDRRQTTYNEQFF. The DNA for the CDR3 is TGTGCCAGCAGCCGGGACAGGCGACAAACGACCTACAATGAGCAGTTCTTC.